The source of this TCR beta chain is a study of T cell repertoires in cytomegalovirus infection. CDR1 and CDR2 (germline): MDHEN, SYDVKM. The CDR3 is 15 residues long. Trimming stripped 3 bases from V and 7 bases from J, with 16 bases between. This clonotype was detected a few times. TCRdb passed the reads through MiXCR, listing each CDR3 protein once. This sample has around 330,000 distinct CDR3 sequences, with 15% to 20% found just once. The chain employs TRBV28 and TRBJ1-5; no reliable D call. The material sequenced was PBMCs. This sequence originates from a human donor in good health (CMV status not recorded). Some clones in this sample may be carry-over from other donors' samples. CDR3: CASSFGGLAWQPQHF. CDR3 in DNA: TGTGCCAGCAGTTTTGGAGGGTTAGCGTGGCAGCCCCAGCATTTT.